This T cell receptor (beta chain) is drawn from a study of PD-1 blockade in classical Hodgkin lymphoma. Overall study findings and caveats: Patients who initiated nivolumab within 1 year of ASCT were excluded.

Sequenced by immunoSEQ multiplex PCR; TCRdb stores in-frame clones only, minus some. Of 32,000 or so clones listed, approximately 90% are singletons. Time point: cycle 4 day 1 (C4D1), after more than five weeks of nivolumab. Each of the patients experienced relapse following autologous stem cell transplantation, and their brentuximab vedotin exposure differed. The study purified CD4+ T cells from thawed PBMCs using magnetic negative selection. The germline V gene encodes CDR1 MNHEY and CDR2 SMNVEV (reference sequence). The CDR3 is 16 residues long. Losses at the gene ends were 8 bases for V and 6 bases for J; bases not matched to a gene: 15. Of note for this clone: Its specificity is unknown.

The source of this sequence is a human donor with classical Hodgkin lymphoma. The chain combines TRBV27 with TRBJ2-1; 8 positions agree with TRBD1. Sequenced here: CD4+ T cells from blood, sampled before the fourth cycle of nivolumab. The CDR3 sequence is CASSPLGTGNGNEQFF. DNA for the CDR3: TGTGCCAGCTCCCCTCTCGGGACAGGTAACGGCAATGAGCAGTTCTTC.